The next 28 T cell receptor beta chains were all read from a single sample in a study of T-cell reconstitution after alpha-beta-depleted transplantation in children (TCRdb year 2016). Library method: PCR. For sequencing, an Illumina HiSeq 2500 was employed. To normalize quantification of the TCRbeta repertoire, the TCR libraries were built with molecular barcoding that relied on unique molecular identifiers. Through fastp at Q25 and MiXCR, TCRdb rebuilt clones from the public reads, retaining in-frame beta chains. Rows merge per CDR3 protein into single entries with the most common DNA and genes. Recorded for this sample are roughly 500,000 distinct CDR3 sequences; around 13% of them occurred a single time. The top ten clones comprise 5% to 6% of the sample. The specimen was PBMCs from the stem cell graft donor, collected from the stem cell graft. Every receptor here comes from a human donor who donated a stem cell graft to a child with combined immunodeficiency.

In this sample, this clonotype turned up a few times. The rearrangement joins TRBV5-1 to TRBJ2-1; maybe TRBD2 (5 bases). Per germline, CDR1 SGHRS and CDR2 YFSETQ. The CDR3 contains 17 residues. The V gene lost 3 bases and the J gene lost 3 bases, with 19 bases spanning the gap. DNA for the CDR3: TGCGCCAGCAGCTGGAGGTTTGCGGAGGAGAACTACAATGAGCAGTTCTTC. It yields the protein CASSWRFAEENYNEQFF.

The chain has TRBV20-1 and TRBJ2-5; D might be TRBD2 (6 bases). This CDR3 spans 15 amino acids. CDR1 is DFQATT, CDR2 SNEGSKA, per germline (reference sequence). Deletions cut 3 bases from V and 3 bases from J, with 17 bases between. The CDR3 sequence: CSASPPGVTEETQYF. The CDR3 bases are TGCAGTGCTAGTCCTCCGGGGGTGACAGAAGAGACCCAGTACTTC.

This rearrangement joins TRBV15 to TRBJ2-7, with 7 bases identical to TRBD1. Germline V CDR1 and CDR2: LNHNV, YYDKDF (reference sequence). The CDR3 length is 15 residues. V was clipped by 1 base and J by 5 bases; unmatched bases: 8. The CDR3 DNA sequence: TGTGCCACCAGCAGAGTGGCGAAGGGGGCCAACGAGCAGTACTTC. Its translation is CATSRVAKGANEQYF.

The rearrangement uses TRBV29-1 and TRBJ2-3; no reliable D call. Germline values: CDR1 SQVTM, CDR2 ANQGSEA. V was trimmed by 1 base and J by 0 bases, leaving 8 bases between them. The CDR3 contains 14 residues. CDR3 nucleotides: TGCAGCGTTGAAGGTTGGGCTAGCACAGATACGCAGTATTTT. It translates to CSVEGWASTDTQYF.

This chain uses TRBV9 with TRBJ2-1; D is uncertain. V was shortened by 5 bases and J by 1 base, with 16 bases between the two germline ends. The CDR3 extends over 16 amino acids. Germline V gives CDR1 SGDLS, CDR2 YYNGEE. CDR3 sequence: CASSPVAMASYNEQFF. The DNA of the CDR3 is TGTGCCAGCAGTCCGGTAGCTATGGCGTCCTACAATGAGCAGTTCTTC.

This clonotype has more than one count but fewer than ten. The gene calls are TRBV6-2 or TRBV6-3 and TRBJ1-2, with 8 bases matching TRBD1. Trimming took 2 bases from V and 4 from J; bases not matched to a gene: 3. Germline values: CDR1 MNHEY, CDR2 SVGEGT. The CDR3 covers 14 residues. The CDR3 nucleotides read TGTGCCAGCAGTTACCCAGGGGGCGGCTATGGCTACACCTTC. Amino acids: CASSYPGGGYGYTF.

This CDR3 reads CASSLGVGLYNEQFF. CDR3 DNA sequence: TGTGCCAGCAGCTTGGGGGTGGGACTCTACAATGAGCAGTTCTTC. The chain has TRBV12-3 or TRBV12-4 and TRBJ2-1; a possible D gene is TRBD2 (6 bases). The V and J ends lost 6 bases and 3 bases respectively, with 15 bases between them. The CDR3 loop spans 15 amino acids.

The genes are TRBV7-2 and TRBJ2-3; 9 bases map to TRBD1. J was trimmed by 2 bases and V by 4 bases; bases with no gene match: 4. The CDR3 runs to 15 residues. Germline V gene data show CDR1 as SGHTA and CDR2 as FQGNSA. The CDR3 here is CASSSDRGVTDTQYF. CDR3 bases: TGTGCCAGCAGCTCCGACAGGGGGGTCACAGATACGCAGTATTTT. Filled out from reference TRBV7-2 and TRBJ2-3, the complete variable domain reads GAGVSQSPSNKVTEKGKDVELRCDPISGHTALYWYRQSLGQGLEFLIYFQGNSAPDKSGLPSDRFSAERTGGSVSTLTIQRTQQEDSAVYLCASSSDRGVTDTQYFGPGTRLTVL.

This clonotype was recorded once. The chain has TRBV6-6 and TRBJ1-5; 7 bases agree with TRBD1. The CDR3 runs to 13 residues. Germline CDR1 reads MNHNY; CDR2 reads SVGAGI (reference sequence). The V and J ends lost 8 bases and 15 bases, in that order; junction bases with no gene match: 16. CDR3 amino acids: CASLTGGHRGLHF. The DNA of the CDR3 is TGTGCCAGCCTTACAGGTGGTCACAGGGGACTGCATTTT.

This clonotype was observed at least ten times. The genes are TRBV20-1 and TRBJ2-3, with TRBD2 matching 12 bases. The CDR3 length is 13 residues. The germline gives CDR1 DFQATT, CDR2 SNEGSKA (reference sequence). The CDR3 loop reads CSGGTSGTDTQYF. CDR3 sequence (DNA): TGCAGCGGGGGGACTAGCGGGACAGATACGCAGTATTTT.

This clonotype came up many times. V gene TRBV20-1 combines with J gene TRBJ2-7, with 8 bases lining up with TRBD2. V trimming: 1 base; J trimming: 3 bases; junction bases outside the gene matches: 5. In germline, CDR1 is DFQATT, CDR2 SNEGSKA (reference sequence). The CDR3 loop spans 14 amino acids. CDR3 bases: TGCAGTGCTAGAGCACCCAGCGGGAGCTACGAGCAGTACTTC. Its translation: CSARAPSGSYEQYF.

The sample holds many counts of this clonotype. This chain connects TRBV4-3 to TRBJ2-7; the match to TRBD2 covers 9 bases. J lost 1 base, V lost 3 bases, and 4 bases had no gene match. This CDR3 has 15 residues. Per the germline V gene, CDR1 is LGHNA and CDR2 is YSLEER. The CDR3 nucleotides are TGCGCCAGCAGCCACAGACTAGCGGAGTCCTACGAGCAGTACTTC. Encoded protein: CASSHRLAESYEQYF.

This chain links TRBV10-3 with TRBJ1-2; 7 positions match TRBD1. Looked up from germline, CDR1 is ENHRY and CDR2 is SYGVKD. The CDR3 loop spans 13 amino acids. J was trimmed by 0 bases and V by 8 bases; bases with no gene match: 3. As DNA, the CDR3 is TGTGCCATCTTGGGGACAGCTAACTATGGCTACACCTTC. Amino acid sequence: CAILGTANYGYTF.

This clonotype was observed a handful of times. A read error may account for a junction end that differs from germline. The rearrangement uses TRBV5-1 and TRBJ2-5; 15 positions agree with TRBD2. Germline CDR1 SGHRS, CDR2 YFSETQ. This CDR3 region has 17 residues. The CDR3 nucleotides are TGCGCCAGCAGCTCGGGACTAGCGGGGGGTAAACAAGAGGCCCAGTACTTC. It translates to CASSSGLAGGKQEAQYF.

V gene TRBV4-3 combines with J gene TRBJ1-2; TRBD1 matches at 7 bases. V was pared by 4 bases and J by 3 bases, with 2 bases of the junction left unmatched. The CDR3 length is 13 residues. Germline loops: CDR1 LGHNA, CDR2 YSLEER. The CDR3 DNA is TGCGCCAGCAGCCCGCAGGGGGACTATGGCTACACCTTC. This sequence encodes CASSPQGDYGYTF.

Of note for this clonotype: A read error is possible here, since a much larger clone lies one base away. The chain carries TRBV5-1 and TRBJ2-5; D is unclear. V lost 2 bases and J 1 base, leaving 12 bases between the germline ends. Germline values: CDR1 SGHRS, CDR2 YFSETQ. The CDR3 covers 15 residues. CDR3 sequence reads: CASSFSASLQETQYF. Written as DNA, the CDR3 is TGCGCCAGCAGCTTCTCGGCCTCCCTCCAAGAGACCCAGTACTTC.

This clonotype was counted between two and nine times. The rearrangement joins TRBV3-1 to TRBJ1-5; 11 positions match TRBD1. This CDR3 is 15 amino acids long. Germline-derived CDR1 and CDR2 are LGHDT and YNNKEL (reference sequence). The trim removed 0 bases at V and 7 bases at J, leaving 2 bases unmatched. CDR3: CASSQDGTGGQPQHF. In nucleotides, the CDR3 is TGTGCCAGCAGCCAAGATGGGACAGGGGGACAGCCCCAGCATTTT.

The rearrangement links TRBV7-9 to TRBJ2-7, with unresolved D. In germline, CDR1 is SEHNR, CDR2 FQNEAQ (reference sequence). The germline V and J ends were trimmed by 5 bases and 4 bases, with 15 bases remaining between them. The CDR3 contains 14 residues. CDR3 nucleotides: TGTGCCAGCAGCCCGGAGATTACTGATTACGAGCAGTACTTC. It yields the protein CASSPEITDYEQYF. Full variable domain (remainder filled in from reference TRBV7-9 and TRBJ2-7): DTGVSQNPRHKITKRGQNVTFRCDPISEHNRLYWYRQTLGQGPEFLTYFQNEAQLEKSRLLSDRFSAERPKGSFSTLEIQRTEQGDSAMYLCASSPEITDYEQYFGPGTRLTVT.

This clonotype has a handful of counts. The V call is TRBV7-3, the J call TRBJ2-3, with a possible D match to TRBD1 (6 bases). There are 16 residues in the CDR3. The germline V gene has CDR1 SGHTA and CDR2 FQGTGA. V lost 6 bases and J lost 1, with 17 bases in between. The DNA of the CDR3 is TGTGCCAGCAGTCAAAGTCAGGGGCCGGGCACAGATACGCAGTATTTT. It yields the protein CASSQSQGPGTDTQYF. Supplemented by reference TRBV7-3 and TRBJ2-3, the full variable domain reads GAGVSQTPSNKVTEKGKYVELRCDPISGHTALYWYRQSLGQGPEFLIYFQGTGAADDSGLPNDRFFAVRPEGSVSTLKIQRTERGDSAVYLCASSQSQGPGTDTQYFGPGTRLTVL.

The chain has TRBV5-6 and TRBJ1-2, with no clear D. The germline V gene has CDR1 SGHDT and CDR2 YYEEEE. The CDR3 contains 13 residues. V lost 0 bases and J 7 bases, leaving 10 bases between the germline ends. The CDR3 nucleotides are TGTGCCAGCAGCTTGGGTGGCAGTTTTGGCTACACCTTC. Amino acid sequence: CASSLGGSFGYTF.

This clonotype was counted at least ten times. The V and J genes are TRBV7-3 and TRBJ2-1, with TRBD2 matching 12 bases. Germline V gene sequence: CDR1 SGHTA, CDR2 FQGTGA. V shed 5 bases and J 3 bases; nucleotides not matched to a gene: 2. This CDR3 has 15 residues. CDR3 nucleotides: TGTGCCAGCAGCACGGGACTAGCGGGCTACAATGAGCAGTTCTTC. This codes for CASSTGLAGYNEQFF.

The chain links TRBV30 to TRBJ1-4; no definite D call. This CDR3 spans 15 amino acids. V was clipped by 4 bases and J by 7 bases, with 19 bases between them. Germline V gene data show CDR1 as GTSNPN and CDR2 as SVGIG (reference sequence). The CDR3 spells CAWTDWDHGGEKLFF. DNA of the CDR3: TGTGCCTGGACCGACTGGGATCACGGAGGTGAAAAACTGTTTTTT.

The chain carries TRBV20-1 and TRBJ2-3; weak D call: TRBD2 (7 bases). Germline V gives CDR1 DFQATT, CDR2 SNEGSKA (reference sequence). The V and J ends lost 0 bases and 1 base respectively, with 14 bases between them. The CDR3 runs to 16 residues. The CDR3 DNA reads as TGCAGTGCTAGAGATGGGGGGGCGCCAGGCACAGATACGCAGTATTTT. It specifies CSARDGGAPGTDTQYF.

V usage is TRBV13 and J usage is TRBJ2-7; no firm D call. The CDR3 runs 13 residues. Germline V gene lookup returns CDR1 PRHDT and CDR2 FYEKMQ (reference sequence). V was clipped by 5 bases and J by 6 bases, with 14 bases between them. The CDR3, as DNA: TGTGCCAGCAGCCCCCGGATCTTCGGCGAGCAGTACTTC. Translation: CASSPRIFGEQYF.

The V call is TRBV6-6, the J call TRBJ1-1; D gene uncertain. The CDR3 totals 13 residues. Trimming pared 6 bases from V and 4 bases from J, leaving 12 bases between. Germline CDR1 reads MNHNY; CDR2 reads SVGAGI (reference sequence). CDR3 region: CASRVDWTTEAFF. The CDR3, as DNA: TGTGCCAGCAGAGTGGACTGGACCACTGAAGCTTTCTTT.

This clonotype appeared many times. The CDR3 DNA follows: TGTGCCAGCAGTTTGGGCAGGGTCCTGACCGGGGAGCTGTTTTTT. It is translated as CASSLGRVLTGELFF. J is TRBJ2-2 and V is TRBV12-3 or TRBV12-4, with a tentative D call TRBD1 (5 bases). The length of the CDR3 is 15 residues. Trimming shortened V by 3 bases and J by 5 bases, and 13 bases separated the two germline ends.

Ten or more counts support this clonotype. This chain joins TRBV29-1 and TRBJ2-4; D not resolved. V lost 3 bases to trimming and J lost 12 bases, with 9 bases between them. This CDR3 contains 10 residues. CDR1 SQVTM and CDR2 ANQGSEA come from the germline V gene. The CDR3 coding sequence is TGCAGCGTTGACACGGGTGCTCAGTACTTC. Residues: CSVDTGAQYF.

This clonotype showed up many times. The chain carries TRBV7-8 and TRBJ2-3, with D possibly TRBD2 on 6 matching bases. The V gene's germline CDR1 is SGHVS and CDR2 FQNEAQ. Trimming removed 3 bases from V and 6 bases from J, with 19 bases in between. CDR3 size: 16 residues. In DNA form, the CDR3 reads TGTGCCAGCAGCTTGACTAGACTTGGCGTTGGGGATACGCAGTATTTT. Translation: CASSLTRLGVGDTQYF.